This T cell receptor beta chain was recovered during a study of cytotoxic CD8 clonotypes in ibrutinib-treated CLL. As for the study in general: Complete response was seen in 2 patients and partial in about 24; approximately 12 progressed and roughly 14 stayed remitted after a median approximately 70 months.

Whole-study results and caveats: The clonality rise at ibrutinib response reflected private clonotype expansion. Baseline clonality, higher than in age-matched healthy donors, tracked circulating CD8+ T-cell counts.

Using immunoSEQ multiplex PCR, the repertoire was profiled, and TCRdb retains in-frame clones only, with some absent. The table lists about 300,000 clones, about 72% of them singletons. Regarding this clone: The target antigen is unknown.

The germline CDR1 and CDR2 sequences are SGHDT and YYEEEE. Trimming left V 4 bases short and J 3 bases short, with 15 bases between. The CDR3 is 15 residues long. The V call is TRBV5-6, the J call TRBJ2-3, with unresolved D. The sequencing used PBMCs, collected at disease progression, from a patient treated with ibrutinib. This clonotype was sampled from a human donor with chronic lymphocytic leukemia. The CDR3: CASSIPGPLTDTQYF. In DNA form, the CDR3 reads TGTGCCAGCAGCATTCCGGGTCCCTTGACAGATACGCAGTATTTT.